Listed below are T cell receptor beta chains from one sample, sequenced in a study of cytomegalovirus exposure and HLA in healthy donors. This table comes from immunoSEQ multiplex PCR, and its TCRdb copy is limited to in-frame clones, with some not included. The repertoire holds about 160,000 clones, with more than 80% as singletons. Sequencing used PBMCs. Source of these receptors: a woman between 25 and 40 years old in good health and CMV-seropositive. CDR3s include the opening cysteine and the closing phenylalanine or tryptophan. D genes are given only for firm matches. Some rows mark clone size as missing; the rest say once, few, many or name a class of expanded clone.

-	TRBV4-3	-	TRBJ1-1	TGCGCCAGCAGCCAAACGGGGGGCAACACTGAAGCTTTCTTT	CASSQTGGNTEAFF
-	TRBV7-2	-	TRBJ2-5	TGTGCCAGCAGCTTAGTAGCGGTGAACTCCCAAGAGACCCAGTACTTC	CASSLVAVNSQETQYF
-	TRBV5-1	-	TRBJ2-2	TGCGCCAGCAGCTTCCGGACAGACACCGGGGAGCTGTTTTTT	CASSFRTDTGELFF
once	TRBV14	TRBD2	TRBJ2-1	TGTGCCAGCAGCCAAGAATTAGGACTAGCCAGTGAGCAGTTCTTC	CASSQELGLASEQFF
-	TRBV11-2	-	TRBJ2-7	TGTGCCAGCAGCCCAGGGTTGGTGAACGAGCAGTACTTC	CASSPGLVNEQYF
-	TRBV11-2	TRBD1	TRBJ1-2	TGTGCCAGCAGCCTGAGGGGGCAGTTATCCTATGGCTACACCTTC	CASSLRGQLSYGYTF
-	TRBV2	TRBD2	TRBJ2-7	TGTGCCACCTCTAGCGGGGGGGCCGTCGAGCAGTACTTC	CATSSGGAVEQYF
-	TRBV7-8	-	TRBJ1-5	TGTGCCAGCAGCCTCCCAGGTCAGCCCCAGCATTTT	CASSLPGQPQHF
-	TRBV4-2	TRBD2	TRBJ2-7	TGTGCCAGCAGCCAAGACCAAGCGGCGGGGGAAGTTTACGAGCAGTACTTC	CASSQDQAAGEVYEQYF
-	TRBV5-6	TRBD1	TRBJ1-2	TGTGCCAGCAGCCCACCGACTACAGGGGGCTATGGCTACACCTTC	CASSPPTTGGYGYTF
few	TRBV27	TRBD2	TRBJ2-2	TGTGCCAGCAGTTCCACCCCGGGGGGGTTCACCGGGGAGCTGTTTTTT	CASSSTPGGFTGELFF
-	TRBV7-9	-	TRBJ1-4	TGTGCCAGCAGCCTGACAGGAGACAATGAAAAACTGTTTTTT	CASSLTGDNEKLFF
once	TRBV2	-	TRBJ1-4	TGTGCCAGCAGTGATCTAAATGAAAAACTGTTTTTT	CASSDLNEKLFF
-	TRBV6-1	-	TRBJ2-3	TGTGCCAGCAGTGAAGCGCCCGGTACGCAGTATTTT	CASSEAPGTQYF
-	TRBV7-9	-	TRBJ1-1	TGTGCCAGCAGCTTACATAACACTGAAGCTTTCTTT	CASSLHNTEAFF
-	TRBV19	-	TRBJ1-3	TGTGCCAGTAGTACGACCATCCAGGGGAACACCATATATTTT	CASSTTIQGNTIYF
-	TRBV25-1	TRBD1	TRBJ2-6	TGTGCCAGCAGTTGCCTCAGCAGGGGGTTCGTAACCAACGTCCTGACTTTC	CASSCLSRGFVTNVLTF
-	TRBV30	-	TRBJ2-1	TGTGCCTGGAGGGGCACTTTTTACAATGAGCAGTTCTTC	CAWRGTFYNEQFF
-	TRBV5-4	-	TRBJ1-6	TGTGCCAGCAGCTTGACTGAAGGACAGAGGGTTTTT	CASSLTEGQRVF
-	TRBV5-1	TRBD1	TRBJ1-5	TGCGCCAGCAGCTTGTCCACAGGGGATCAGCCCCAGCATTTT	CASSLSTGDQPQHF
-	TRBV7-9	-	TRBJ1-5	TGTGCCAGCAGCTTTTCGGGATCTAGGGACAATCAGCCCCAGCATTTT	CASSFSGSRDNQPQHF
-	TRBV28	-	TRBJ2-2	TGTGCCAGCAGTCCGACGCGGCGAACCGGGGAGCTGTTTTTT	CASSPTRRTGELFF
-	TRBV7-9	-	TRBJ1-4	TGTGCCAGCAGCTCCGGACAGAATGAAAAACTGTTTTTT	CASSSGQNEKLFF
-	TRBV11-2	TRBD2	TRBJ2-1	TGTGCCAGCAGCTTAGAACCTAGCGGGGGGTACAATGAGCAGTTCTTC	CASSLEPSGGYNEQFF